This T cell receptor beta chain was recovered during a study of cytomegalovirus exposure and HLA in healthy donors. Background on the study: Of all 380 or so donors who were genotyped, 75% to 85% belonged to the Caucasian-associated ancestry cluster.

Remarks on this clone: Its antigen is not known.

Study results and caveats: The authors reported that TCR beta sequences could predict HLA-A and HLA-B alleles. These predictions were accurate for most subjects in the first cohort. Most TCRs appeared rarely, but some public TCRs recurred in many donors. Altogether, 150 to 200 TCR beta chains were recorded as cytomegalovirus-associated.

PCR primers comprised 60 Vbeta and 13 Jbeta primers. Libraries were prepared by immunoSEQ multiplex PCR; TCRdb keeps only in-frame clonotypes and omits some of them. The sample has 300,000 or so clones, 84% seen once; the top ten hold roughly 2%. The CDR3 covers 15 residues. The V gene end was trimmed by 8 bases and the J gene end by 2 bases; junction bases not matched to a gene: 9. Germline V gene sequence: CDR1 LNHDA, CDR2 SQIVND (reference sequence). This TCR was recovered from a woman aged 40 to 50 in good health and CMV-seropositive. The rearrangement links TRBV19 to TRBJ1-5; 7 bases line up with TRBD1. Sequencing input: PBMCs. In DNA, the CDR3 is TGTGCCAGTCGAGGGGGCGAAGTGGGCAATCAGCCCCAGCATTTT. It is translated as CASRGGEVGNQPQHF. Combining the CDR3 with reference TRBV19 and TRBJ1-5 gives the whole variable domain DGGITQSPKYLFRKEGQNVTLSCEQNLNHDAMYWYRQDPGQGLRLIYYSQIVNDFQKGDIAEGYSVSREKKESFPLTVTSAQKNPTAFYLCASRGGEVGNQPQHFGDGTRLSIL.